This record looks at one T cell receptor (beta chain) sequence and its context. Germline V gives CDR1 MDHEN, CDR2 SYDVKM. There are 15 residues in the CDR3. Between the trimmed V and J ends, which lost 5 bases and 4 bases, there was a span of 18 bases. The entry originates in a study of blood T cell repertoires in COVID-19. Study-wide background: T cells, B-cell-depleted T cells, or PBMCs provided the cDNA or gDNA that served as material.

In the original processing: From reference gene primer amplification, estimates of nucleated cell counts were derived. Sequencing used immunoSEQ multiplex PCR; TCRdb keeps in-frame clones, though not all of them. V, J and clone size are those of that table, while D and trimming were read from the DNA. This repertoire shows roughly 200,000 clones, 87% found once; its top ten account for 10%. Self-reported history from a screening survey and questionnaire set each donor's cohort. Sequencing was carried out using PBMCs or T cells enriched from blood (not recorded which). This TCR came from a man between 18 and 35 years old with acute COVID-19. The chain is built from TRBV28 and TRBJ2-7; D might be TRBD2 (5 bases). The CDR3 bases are TGTGCCAGCAGTGAACCAGGACTGGCCTCTTACGAGCAGTACTTC. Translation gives CASSEPGLASYEQYF.